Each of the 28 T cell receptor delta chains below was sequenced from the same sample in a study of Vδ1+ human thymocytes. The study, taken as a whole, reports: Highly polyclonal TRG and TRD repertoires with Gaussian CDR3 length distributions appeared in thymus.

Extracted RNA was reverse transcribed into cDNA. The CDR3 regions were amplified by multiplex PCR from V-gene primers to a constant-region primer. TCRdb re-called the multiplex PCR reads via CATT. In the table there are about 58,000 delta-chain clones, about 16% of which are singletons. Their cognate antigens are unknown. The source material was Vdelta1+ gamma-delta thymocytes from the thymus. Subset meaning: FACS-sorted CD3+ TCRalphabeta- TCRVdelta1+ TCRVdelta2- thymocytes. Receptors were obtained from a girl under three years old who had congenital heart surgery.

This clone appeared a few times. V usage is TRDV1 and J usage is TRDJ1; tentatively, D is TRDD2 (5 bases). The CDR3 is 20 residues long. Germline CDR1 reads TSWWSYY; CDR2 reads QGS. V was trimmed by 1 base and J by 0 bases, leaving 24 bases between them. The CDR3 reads CALGEPPFEPSATYTDKLIF. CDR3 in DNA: TGTGCTCTTGGGGAACCCCCCTTTGAACCTTCTGCCACTTACACCGATAAACTCATCTTT.

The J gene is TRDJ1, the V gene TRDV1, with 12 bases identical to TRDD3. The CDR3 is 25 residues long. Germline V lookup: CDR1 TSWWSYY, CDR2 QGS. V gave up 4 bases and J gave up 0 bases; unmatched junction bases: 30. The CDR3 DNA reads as TGTGCTCTTGGGGTTCTACTGGGGGATACACCTTCTGACCGCCATAATGTTACACACACCGATAAACTCATCTTT. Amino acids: CALGVLLGDTPSDRHNVTHTDKLIF.

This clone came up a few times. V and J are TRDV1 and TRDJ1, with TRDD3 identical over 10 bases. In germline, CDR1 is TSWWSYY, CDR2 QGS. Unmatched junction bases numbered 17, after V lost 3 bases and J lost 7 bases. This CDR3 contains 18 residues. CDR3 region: CALGDLYDFWGDTRKLIF. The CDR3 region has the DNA TGTGCTCTTGGGGACCTCTACGATTTCTGGGGGGATACGCGTAAACTCATCTTT.

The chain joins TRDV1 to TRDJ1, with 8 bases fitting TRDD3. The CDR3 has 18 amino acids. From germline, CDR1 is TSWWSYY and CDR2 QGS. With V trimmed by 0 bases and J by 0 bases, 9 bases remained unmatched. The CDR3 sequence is CALGELPGTGGYTDKLIF. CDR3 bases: TGTGCTCTTGGGGAACTTCCCGGTACTGGGGGGTACACCGATAAACTCATCTTT.

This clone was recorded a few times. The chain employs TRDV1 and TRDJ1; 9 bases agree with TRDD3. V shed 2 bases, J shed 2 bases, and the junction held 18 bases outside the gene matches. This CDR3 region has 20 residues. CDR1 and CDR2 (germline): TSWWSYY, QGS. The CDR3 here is CALGEWRSSWGMRETDKLIF. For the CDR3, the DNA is TGTGCTCTTGGGGAATGGAGGTCGAGCTGGGGGATGAGAGAAACCGATAAACTCATCTTT.

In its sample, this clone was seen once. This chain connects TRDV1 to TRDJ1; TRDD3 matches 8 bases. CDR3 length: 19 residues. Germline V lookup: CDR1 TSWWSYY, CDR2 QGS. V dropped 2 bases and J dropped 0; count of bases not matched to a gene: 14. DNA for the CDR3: TGTGCTCTTGGGGAATACGACGAACTGGGGGGCCTAGACACCGATAAACTCATCTTT. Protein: CALGEYDELGGLDTDKLIF.

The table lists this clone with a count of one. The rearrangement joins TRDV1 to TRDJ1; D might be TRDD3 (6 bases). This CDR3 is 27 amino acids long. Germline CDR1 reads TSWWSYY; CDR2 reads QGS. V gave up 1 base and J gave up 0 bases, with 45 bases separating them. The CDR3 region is CALGERNPPKLHVRGQDTVWHTDKLIF. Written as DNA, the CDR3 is TGTGCTCTTGGGGAACGAAATCCCCCCAAGCTCCACGTGCGGGGACAGGATACTGTTTGGCACACCGATAAACTCATCTTT.

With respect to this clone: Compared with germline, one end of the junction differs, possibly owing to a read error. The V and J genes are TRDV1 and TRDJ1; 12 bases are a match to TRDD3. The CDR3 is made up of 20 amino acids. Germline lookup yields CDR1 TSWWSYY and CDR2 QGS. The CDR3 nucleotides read TGTGCTCTCGGGGAACTATCGCCCGGACTGGGGGATACCCCCACCGATAAACTCATCTTT. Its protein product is CALGELSPGLGDTPTDKLIF.

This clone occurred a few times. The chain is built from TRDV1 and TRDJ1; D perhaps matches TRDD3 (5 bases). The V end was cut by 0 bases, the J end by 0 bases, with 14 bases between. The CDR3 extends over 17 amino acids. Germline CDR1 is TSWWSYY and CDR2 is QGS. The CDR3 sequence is CALGELRGVKDTDKLIF. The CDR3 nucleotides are TGTGCTCTTGGGGAACTACGGGGGGTTAAGGACACCGATAAACTCATCTTT.

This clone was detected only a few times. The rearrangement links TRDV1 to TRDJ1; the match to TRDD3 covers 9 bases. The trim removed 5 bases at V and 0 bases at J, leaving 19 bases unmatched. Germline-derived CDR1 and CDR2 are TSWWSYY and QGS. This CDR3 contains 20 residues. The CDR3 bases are TGTGCTCTTGGGAAAGGGCCTGCTACCGACTGGGGGACCTACACCGATAAACTCATCTTT. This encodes CALGKGPATDWGTYTDKLIF.

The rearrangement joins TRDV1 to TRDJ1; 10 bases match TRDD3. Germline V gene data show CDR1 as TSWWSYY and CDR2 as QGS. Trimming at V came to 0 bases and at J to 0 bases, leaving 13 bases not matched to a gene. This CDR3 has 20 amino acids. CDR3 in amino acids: CALGELRLLLGDQYTDKLIF. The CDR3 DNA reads TGTGCTCTTGGGGAACTTCGCCTCCTACTGGGGGATCAGTACACCGATAAACTCATCTTT.

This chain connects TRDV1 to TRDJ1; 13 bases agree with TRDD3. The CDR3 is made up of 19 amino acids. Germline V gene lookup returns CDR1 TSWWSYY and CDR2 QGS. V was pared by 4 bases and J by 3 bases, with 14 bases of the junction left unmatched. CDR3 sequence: CALGASAGTGGYGSDKLIF. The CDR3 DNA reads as TGTGCTCTTGGGGCTAGTGCAGGTACTGGGGGATACGGGTCCGATAAACTCATCTTT.

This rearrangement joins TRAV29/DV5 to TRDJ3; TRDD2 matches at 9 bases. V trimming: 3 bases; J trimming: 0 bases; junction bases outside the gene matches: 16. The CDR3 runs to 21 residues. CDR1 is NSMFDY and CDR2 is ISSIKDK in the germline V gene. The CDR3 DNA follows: TGTGCAGCAAAGAGGACCTTCCTACCCACACTGTGCTCCTGGGACACCCGACAGATGTTTTTC. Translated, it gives CAAKRTFLPTLCSWDTRQMFF.

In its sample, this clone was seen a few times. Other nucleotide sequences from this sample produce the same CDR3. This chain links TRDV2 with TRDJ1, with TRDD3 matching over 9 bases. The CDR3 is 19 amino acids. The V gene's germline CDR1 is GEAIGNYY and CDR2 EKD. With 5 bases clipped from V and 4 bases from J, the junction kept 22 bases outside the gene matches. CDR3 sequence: CACAPPGGYQSSSLDKLIF. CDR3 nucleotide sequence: TGTGCCTGTGCCCCGCCCGGGGGATACCAGAGCTCATCTCTCGATAAACTCATCTTT.

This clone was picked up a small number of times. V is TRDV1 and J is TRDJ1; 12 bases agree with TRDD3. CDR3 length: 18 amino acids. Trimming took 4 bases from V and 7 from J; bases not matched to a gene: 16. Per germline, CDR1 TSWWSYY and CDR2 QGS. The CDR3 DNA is TGTGCTCTTGGGGCCGAGGCCTTCCTACTGGGGGATACTACTAAACTCATCTTT. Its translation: CALGAEAFLLGDTTKLIF.

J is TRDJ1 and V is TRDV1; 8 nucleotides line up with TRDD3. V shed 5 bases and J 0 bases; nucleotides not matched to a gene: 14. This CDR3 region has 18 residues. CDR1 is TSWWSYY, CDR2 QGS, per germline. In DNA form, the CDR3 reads TGTGCTCTTGGGAACGGGTGCTGGGGGACTCCGTACACCGATAAACTCATCTTT. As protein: CALGNGCWGTPYTDKLIF.

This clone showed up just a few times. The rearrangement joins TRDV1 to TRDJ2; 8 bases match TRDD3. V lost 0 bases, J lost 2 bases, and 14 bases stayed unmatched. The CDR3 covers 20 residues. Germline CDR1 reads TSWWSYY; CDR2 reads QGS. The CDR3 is CALGELVEEWGIRLTAQLFF. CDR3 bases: TGTGCTCTTGGGGAACTGGTGGAAGAATGGGGGATTCGGTTGACAGCACAACTCTTCTTT.

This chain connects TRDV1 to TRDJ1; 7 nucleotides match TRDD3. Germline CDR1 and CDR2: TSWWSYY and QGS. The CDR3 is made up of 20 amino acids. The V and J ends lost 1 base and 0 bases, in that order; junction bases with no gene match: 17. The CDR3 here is CALGERLDGGLPGYTDKLIF. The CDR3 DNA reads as TGTGCTCTTGGGGAACGTCTGGATGGGGGACTCCCGGGGTACACCGATAAACTCATCTTT.

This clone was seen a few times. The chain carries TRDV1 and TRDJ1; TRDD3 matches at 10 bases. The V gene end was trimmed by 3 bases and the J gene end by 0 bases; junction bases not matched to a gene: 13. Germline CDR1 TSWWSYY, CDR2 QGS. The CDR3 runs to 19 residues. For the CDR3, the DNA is TGTGCTCTTGGGGACACCGGGGGATACGCGTTTAGCAACACCGATAAACTCATCTTT. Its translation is CALGDTGGYAFSNTDKLIF.

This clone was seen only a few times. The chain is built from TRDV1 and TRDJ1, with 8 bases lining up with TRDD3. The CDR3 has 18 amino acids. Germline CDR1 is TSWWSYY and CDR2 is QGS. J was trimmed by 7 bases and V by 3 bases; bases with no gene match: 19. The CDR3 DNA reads TGTGCTCTTGGGGACTACAGCCCTATCTTTACTGGGGGCATTAAACTCATCTTT. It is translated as CALGDYSPIFTGGIKLIF.

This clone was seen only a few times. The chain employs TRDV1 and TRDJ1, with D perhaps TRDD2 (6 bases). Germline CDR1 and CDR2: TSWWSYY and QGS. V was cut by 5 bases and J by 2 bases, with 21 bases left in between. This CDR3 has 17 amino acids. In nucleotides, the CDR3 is TGTGCTCTTGGGAACCTTCCCCTTCGTGGATGGACCGATAAACTCATCTTT. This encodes CALGNLPLRGWTDKLIF.

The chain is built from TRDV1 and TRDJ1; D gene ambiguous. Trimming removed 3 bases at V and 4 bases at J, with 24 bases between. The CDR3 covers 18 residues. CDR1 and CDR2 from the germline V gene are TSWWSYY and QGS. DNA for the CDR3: TGTGCTCTTGGGGACCAACAAAGTCCCCGTCCCGCGAACGATAAACTCATCTTT. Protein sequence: CALGDQQSPRPANDKLIF.

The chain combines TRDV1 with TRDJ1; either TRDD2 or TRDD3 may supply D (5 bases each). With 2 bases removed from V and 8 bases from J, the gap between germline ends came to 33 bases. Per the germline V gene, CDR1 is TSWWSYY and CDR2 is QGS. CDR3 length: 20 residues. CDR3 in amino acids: CALGEFWWPSFETGTKKLIF. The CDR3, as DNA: TGTGCTCTTGGGGAATTTTGGTGGCCTTCTTTCGAAACGGGGACCAAAAAACTCATCTTT.

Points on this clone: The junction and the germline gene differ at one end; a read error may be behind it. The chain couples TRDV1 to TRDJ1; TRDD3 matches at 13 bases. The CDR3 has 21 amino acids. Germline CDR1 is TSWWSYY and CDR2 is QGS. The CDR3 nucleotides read TGTGCCCTTGGGGTCGCCCTTCCCCATACTGGGGGATACGGGTATGCCGATAAACTCATCTTT. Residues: CALGVALPHTGGYGYADKLIF.

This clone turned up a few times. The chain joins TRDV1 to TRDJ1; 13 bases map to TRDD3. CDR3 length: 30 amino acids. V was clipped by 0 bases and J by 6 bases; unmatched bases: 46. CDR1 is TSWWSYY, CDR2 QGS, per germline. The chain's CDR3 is CALGELILPLEFLPCPPGRDTGGYAYKLIF. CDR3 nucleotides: TGTGCTCTTGGGGAACTAATTCTGCCACTGGAATTCCTACCGTGCCCACCTGGGCGAGATACTGGGGGATACGCCTATAAACTCATCTTT.

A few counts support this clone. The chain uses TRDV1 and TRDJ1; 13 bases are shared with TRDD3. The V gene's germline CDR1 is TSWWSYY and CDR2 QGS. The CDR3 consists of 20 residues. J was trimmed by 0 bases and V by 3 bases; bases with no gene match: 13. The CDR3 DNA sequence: TGTGCTCTTGGGGACCTGACCCACTGGGGGATACGGGGGTACACCGATAAACTCATCTTT. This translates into CALGDLTHWGIRGYTDKLIF.

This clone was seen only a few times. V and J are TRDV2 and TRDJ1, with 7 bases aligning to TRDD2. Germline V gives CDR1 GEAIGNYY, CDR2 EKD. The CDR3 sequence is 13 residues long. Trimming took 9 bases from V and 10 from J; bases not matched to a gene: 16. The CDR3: CARTEFLPVGLIF. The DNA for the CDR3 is TGTGCCAGGACAGAGTTCCTACCCGTGGGACTCATCTTT.

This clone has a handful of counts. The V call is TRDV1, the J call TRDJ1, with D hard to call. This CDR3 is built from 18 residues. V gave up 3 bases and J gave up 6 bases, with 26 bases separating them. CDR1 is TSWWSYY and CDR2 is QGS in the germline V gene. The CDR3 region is CALGDHQFARTGKNKLIF. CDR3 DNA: TGTGCTCTTGGGGACCACCAATTCGCCCGCACGGGAAAAAATAAACTCATCTTT.